The clone carrying this T cell receptor beta chain was picked up many times. TCRdb ran MiXCR on the RACE reads and lists one entry per CDR3 protein. The sample includes about 380,000 distinct CDR3 sequences, about 6% of them seen just once. After removal of 0 bases from V and 8 bases from J, the junction contained 6 bases not matched to a gene. Germline values: CDR1 LGHNA, CDR2 YSLEER. The CDR3 runs 15 residues. The sample originates from a study of human T cells and chemical hapten exposure. The time point was: patch test 2, 6 weeks after DPC sensitization. Treatment reported: therapeutic diphenylcyclopropenone sensitization with weekly scalp DPC.

The rearrangement uses TRBV4-3 and TRBJ1-2, with TRBD1 identical over 10 bases. The material was whole blood, obtained in connection with sensitization to the hapten diphenylcyclopropenone (DPC). The origin of this receptor is a woman aged 18-29 years with alopecia areata. Some clones in this sample may be carry-over from other donors' samples. CDR3 region: CASSQEGQGIQGYTF. As DNA, the CDR3 is TGCGCCAGCAGCCAAGAGGGACAGGGGATACAAGGCTACACCTTC.